A single sample is the source of the 8 T cell receptor beta chains below, sequenced in a study of T-cell reconstitution after alpha-beta-depleted transplantation in children. The TCRbeta library incorporated unique molecular identifiers. TCRdb ran MiXCR on the PCR reads and lists one entry per CDR3 protein. This table has over 90,000 distinct CDR3 sequences, 7.5% to 9.5% appearing once. Sequencing used PBMCs, obtained before TCRalphabeta/CD19-depleted stem cell transplant. These receptors originate from a boy under 10 years old with acute lymphoblastic leukemia, due to receive a stem cell transplant.

This clonotype came up a few times. The chain joins TRBV20-1 to TRBJ2-5; D perhaps matches TRBD1 (8 bases). The CDR3 sequence is 14 residues long. In germline, CDR1 is DFQATT, CDR2 SNEGSKA (reference sequence). Trimming took 3 bases from V and 5 from J, leaving 16 bases between them. CDR3 DNA sequence: TGCAGTGCTAGGGGAGGGGACAGGAGGGAGACCCAGTACTTC. Residues: CSARGGDRRETQYF.

This chain joins TRBV7-2 and TRBJ2-1; 11 positions agree with TRBD2. The CDR3 consists of 17 residues. CDR1 and CDR2 from the germline V gene are SGHTA and FQGNSA. With 3 bases clipped from V and 8 bases from J, the junction kept 12 bases outside the gene matches. The CDR3, as DNA: TGTGCCAGCAGCTTGGTGTCTAGCGGGGGGAGATACGATGAGCAGTTCTTC. Translating gives CASSLVSSGGRYDEQFF.

This chain connects TRBV29-1 to TRBJ1-1; D call uncertain. The germline V and J ends were trimmed by 4 bases and 1 base, with 7 bases remaining between them. The V gene's germline CDR1 is SQVTM and CDR2 ANQGSEA. CDR3 length: 12 residues. The CDR3, as DNA: TGCAGCGTTGGACACAAGAACACTGAAGCTTTCTTT. Translation gives CSVGHKNTEAFF. The full variable domain, rest sourced from reference TRBV29-1 and TRBJ1-1, is SAVISQKPSRDICQRGTSLTIQCQVDSQVTMMFWYRQQPGQSLTLIATANQGSEATYESGFVIDKFPISRPNLTFSTLTVSNMSPEDSSIYLCSVGHKNTEAFFGQGTRLTVV.

This clonotype was recorded a few times. The chain employs TRBV20-1 and TRBJ1-1; D uncertain. Trimming cost V 5 bases and J 0 bases, with 7 bases left between them. This CDR3 spans 12 amino acids. Germline lookup yields CDR1 DFQATT and CDR2 SNEGSKA (reference sequence). The CDR3 bases are TGCAGTGCTGTACAGCTGAACACTGAAGCTTTCTTT. Translating gives CSAVQLNTEAFF.

This clonotype was counted many times. The chain uses TRBV27 and TRBJ2-7; the D call may be TRBD1 or TRBD2 (5 bases each). The CDR3 is 16 amino acids. CDR1 is MNHEY and CDR2 is SMNVEV in the germline V gene (reference sequence). V was trimmed by 0 bases and J by 4 bases, leaving 16 bases between them. CDR3 nucleotides: TGTGCCAGCAGTTTATCTCCCGCCGGGTGGGGGTACGAGCAGTACTTC. Translation gives CASSLSPAGWGYEQYF.

The chain carries TRBV4-1 and TRBJ2-3; D unclear. V was pared by 2 bases and J by 5 bases, with 2 bases between. CDR3 length: 11 amino acids. The V gene's germline CDR1 is MGHRA and CDR2 YSYEKL. This CDR3 reads CASSQRDTQYF. CDR3 bases: TGCGCCAGCAGCCAAAGAGATACGCAGTATTTT.

This clonotype showed up just a few times. This chain uses TRBV7-2 with TRBJ1-4; D ambiguous. This CDR3 has 13 amino acids. V lost 0 bases and J 7 bases, leaving 6 bases between the germline ends. Germline lookup yields CDR1 SGHTA and CDR2 FQGNSA. Here the CDR3 reads CASSLASREKLFF. The CDR3 region has the DNA TGTGCCAGCAGCTTAGCGAGTCGTGAAAAACTGTTTTTT.

This clonotype was seen many times. The J gene is TRBJ2-3, the V gene TRBV5-1; 8 positions agree with TRBD2. The germline V gene has CDR1 SGHRS and CDR2 YFSETQ. V lost 7 bases to trimming and J lost 0 bases; unmatched junction nucleotides: 7. The CDR3 loop spans 15 amino acids. As DNA, the CDR3 is TGCGCCAGCTCCGCCGGGGGGGTTAGCACAGATACGCAGTATTTT. Translation gives CASSAGGVSTDTQYF. Combining the CDR3 with reference TRBV5-1 and TRBJ2-3 gives the whole variable domain KAGVTQTPRYLIKTRGQQVTLSCSPISGHRSVSWYQQTPGQGLQFLFEYFSETQRNKGNFPGRFSGRQFSNSRSEMNVSTLELGDSALYLCASSAGGVSTDTQYFGPGTRLTVL.